What follows are 11 T cell receptor beta chains derived from one specimen sequenced in a study of T cell responses to AZD1222 COVID-19 vaccine. Sequenced by immunoSEQ multiplex PCR; TCRdb stores in-frame clones only, minus some. Here the sample spans about 150,000 clones, about 90% being singletons. The sample here was peripheral blood, taken on day 0 of AZD1222 vaccination. The receptors here all came from an adult in good health.

The rearrangement links TRBV19 to TRBJ1-3, with D perhaps TRBD1 (5 bases). Germline assignment: CDR1 LNHDA and CDR2 SQIVND (reference sequence). The V and J ends lost 7 bases and 3 bases respectively, with 16 bases between them. This CDR3 is built from 15 residues. The CDR3 DNA is TGTGCCAGTACCATCCCCGGGACTCTTGGAAACACCATATATTTT. Protein sequence: CASTIPGTLGNTIYF.

V usage is TRBV2 and J usage is TRBJ1-6, with D unresolved. The CDR3 covers 11 residues. The germline V gene encodes CDR1 SNHLY and CDR2 FYNNEI. The ends were cut back, 4 bases at V and 7 bases at J, with 2 bases in the middle. CDR3: CASSGNSPLHF. The CDR3 DNA is TGTGCCAGCAGTGGGAATTCACCCCTCCACTTT.

The rearrangement joins TRBV6-5 to TRBJ1-5; no definite D call. This CDR3 is built from 13 residues. The germline V gene encodes CDR1 MNHEY and CDR2 SVGAGI. Trimming took off 2 bases at V and 2 bases at J, with 4 bases between the two ends. The CDR3 reads CASSYTGNQPQHF. The CDR3 coding sequence is TGTGCCAGCAGTTACACGGGCAATCAGCCCCAGCATTTT.

This sequence joins TRBV3-1 (or the pseudogene TRBV3-2) and TRBJ2-1; 13 bases line up with TRBD2. CDR3 length equals 15 residues. Trimming at V came to 5 bases and at J to 9 bases, leaving 7 bases not matched to a gene. CDR1 is LGHDT and CDR2 is YNNKEL in the germline V gene (reference sequence). The CDR3 bases are TGTGCCAGCAGCGAAAGACTAGCGGGGGGTGGTGAGCAGTTCTTC. It codes for CASSERLAGGGEQFF.

V gene TRBV2 combines with J gene TRBJ2-7; D may be TRBD1 or TRBD2 (5 bases each). The V gene lost 6 bases and the J gene lost 6 bases, with 21 bases spanning the gap. The CDR3 runs to 15 residues. Per germline, CDR1 SNHLY and CDR2 FYNNEI. The CDR3 reads CASSAARGPPGEQYF. Written as DNA, the CDR3 is TGTGCCAGCAGCGCCGCTAGGGGACCCCCCGGCGAGCAGTACTTC.

The CDR3 DNA reads as TGTGCCAGCAGCTTAGATGGACGGTCCCAAGAGACCCAGTACTTC. It encodes CASSLDGRSQETQYF. The J gene is TRBJ2-5, the V gene TRBV7-3; D remains unclear. CDR3 length equals 15 residues. V was clipped by 2 bases and J by 1 base, with 11 bases between them. Per germline, CDR1 SGHTA and CDR2 FQGTGA.

This clone was seen once. The chain uses TRBV13 and TRBJ1-1; D is undetermined. The germline CDR1 and CDR2 sequences are PRHDT and FYEKMQ (reference sequence). V lost 2 bases, J lost 5 bases, and 9 bases lay in between. CDR3 length: 13 amino acids. CDR3 region: CASSLQGWTEAFF. In DNA form, the CDR3 reads TGTGCCAGCAGCTTACAAGGGTGGACTGAAGCTTTCTTT.

The V gene is TRBV19, the J gene TRBJ1-5; 7 bases line up with TRBD1. J gave up 4 bases and V 5 bases, and 14 bases lay outside the gene matches. The germline CDR1 and CDR2 sequences are LNHDA and SQIVND (reference sequence). The CDR3 is 17 amino acids. The CDR3 protein is CASSVRQGLGDNQPQHF. CDR3 sequence (DNA): TGTGCCAGTAGTGTCAGACAGGGCTTAGGGGATAATCAGCCCCAGCATTTT.

The chain employs TRBV19 and TRBJ2-1, with 11 bases matching TRBD2. The CDR3 has 17 residues. Per the germline V gene, CDR1 is LNHDA and CDR2 is SQIVND (reference sequence). Losses at the gene ends were 5 bases for V and 10 bases for J; bases not matched to a gene: 16. CDR3 in amino acids: CASSRPAQLAGEPEQFF. CDR3 in DNA: TGTGCCAGTAGTCGGCCAGCACAACTAGCGGGGGAACCCGAGCAGTTCTTC.

V is TRBV7-6 and J is TRBJ2-5; 7 bases fit TRBD2. With 2 bases clipped from V and 0 bases from J, the junction kept 6 bases outside the gene matches. CDR1 SGHVS and CDR2 FNYEAQ come from the germline V gene. This CDR3 spans 16 amino acids. CDR3 in DNA: TGTGCCAGCAGCTTACAGCCTAGCGGTAACCAAGAGACCCAGTACTTC. This translates into CASSLQPSGNQETQYF.

The CDR3 spells CASPPSGTGEAGELFF. The CDR3 bases are TGTGCCAGCCCCCCCTCCGGGACAGGGGAGGCCGGGGAGCTGTTTTTT. The chain has TRBV28 and TRBJ2-2, with 10 nucleotides matching TRBD1. The germline V gene has CDR1 MDHEN and CDR2 SYDVKM. The CDR3 is 16 residues long. V shed 8 bases and J 6 bases; nucleotides not matched to a gene: 12. Looking up the rest from reference TRBV28 and TRBJ2-2 gives the full variable domain: DVKVTQSSRYLVKRTGEKVFLECVQDMDHENMFWYRQDPGLGLRLIYFSYDVKMKEKGDIPEGYSVSREKKERFSLILESASTNQTSMYLCASPPSGTGEAGELFFGEGSRLTVL.